The TCR beta chain described here comes from a study of cytomegalovirus exposure and HLA in healthy donors. This CDR3 spans 14 amino acids. Germline V gives CDR1 SGHTA, CDR2 FQGNSA. V lost 6 bases, J lost 1 base, and 5 bases stayed unmatched. A remark on this clone: Its antigen is not identified.

Only in-frame clones appear in the TCRdb table, and some are missing; sequencing was by immunoSEQ multiplex PCR. In the table there are around 300,000 clones, roughly 90% of which are singletons. Study-level points and caveats: Accounts indicate the classifier identified cytomegalovirus status with strong specificity and sensitivity. The tendency of first-cohort TCR clusters to co-occur in the roughly 130 validation repertoires emerged from a later analysis. Cytomegalovirus association was assigned to more than 150 TCR beta chains.

Material for sequencing was PBMCs. The receptor was isolated from a woman between 18 and 30 years old in good health and CMV-seronegative. V and J are TRBV7-2 and TRBJ1-1, with 7 positions matching TRBD1. The CDR3 DNA is TGTGCCAGCAGGGAGAGACAGGGGAACACTGAAGCTTTCTTT. This translates into CASRERQGNTEAFF. The full variable domain, with the rest looked up from reference TRBV7-2 and TRBJ1-1, is GAGVSQSPSNKVTEKGKDVELRCDPISGHTALYWYRQSLGQGLEFLIYFQGNSAPDKSGLPSDRFSAERTGGSVSTLTIQRTQQEDSAVYLCASRERQGNTEAFFGQGTRLTVV.